The present T cell receptor (beta chain) was sequenced within a study of early T cells in non-severe SARS-CoV-2 infection. Study in general: Sequencing input comprised bulk RNA from unsorted whole blood; chain pairing was not available.

Study results and caveats: Anti-spike CD8 responses were favored in VDJdb matching, and private and CD4 specificities were missed.

This CDR3 region has 13 residues. The V end lost 4 bases, the J end lost 2 bases, and 10 bases lay between the germline ends. Looked up from germline, CDR1 is SGHRS and CDR2 is YFSETQ. cDNA molecules, individually, were tagged with unique molecular identifiers. TCRdb reanalysed the 5' RACE reads using MiXCR and keeps one entry per CDR3 protein. Of approximately 66,000 distinct CDR3 sequences in the sample, approximately 13% were seen once. Details on this clonotype: As yet, its antigen is unknown.

This chain connects TRBV5-1 to TRBJ2-7; D may correspond to TRBD1 or TRBD2 (5 bases each). The sequencing sample was made of whole blood. This receptor was identified in an adult who was a healthcare worker with PCR-confirmed SARS-CoV-2 infection or an uninfected control (not recorded which). The DNA for the CDR3 is TGCGCCAGCAGCGAGGGACGGACCTACGAGCAGTACTTC. Translation gives CASSEGRTYEQYF.